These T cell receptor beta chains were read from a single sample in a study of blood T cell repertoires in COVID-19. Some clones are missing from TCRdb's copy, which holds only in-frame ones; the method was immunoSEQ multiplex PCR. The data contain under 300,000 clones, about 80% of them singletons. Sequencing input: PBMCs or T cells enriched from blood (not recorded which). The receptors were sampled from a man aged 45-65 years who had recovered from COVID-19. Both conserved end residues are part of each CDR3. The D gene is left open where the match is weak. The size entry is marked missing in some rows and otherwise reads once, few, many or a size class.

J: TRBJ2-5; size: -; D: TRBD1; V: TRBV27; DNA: TGTGCCAGCAAAAGGGGGCGAGAGACCCAGTACTTC; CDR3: CASKRGRETQYF
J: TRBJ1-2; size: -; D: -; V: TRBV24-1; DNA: TGTGCCACCAGTGAAAGGGCGGGGGGCTACACCTTC; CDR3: CATSERAGGYTF
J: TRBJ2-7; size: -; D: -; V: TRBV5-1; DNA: TGCGCCAGCAGCTTGTCCCCTAACTACGAGCAGTACTTC; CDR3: CASSLSPNYEQYF
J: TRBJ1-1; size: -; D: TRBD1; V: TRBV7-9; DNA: TGTGCCAGCAGCCCTCCCCGAGGGACAGGGGGAGGACTGAACACTGAAGCTTTCTTT; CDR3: CASSPPRGTGGGLNTEAFF
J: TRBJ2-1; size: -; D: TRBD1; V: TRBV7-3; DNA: TGTGCCAGCAGCCGCGCGACAGGGACGGAAAATGAGCAGTTCTTC; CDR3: CASSRATGTENEQFF
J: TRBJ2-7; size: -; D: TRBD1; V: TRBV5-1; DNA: TGCGCCAGCAGCTTGGCGGGGACAGGGACCAACGAGCAGTACTTC; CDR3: CASSLAGTGTNEQYF
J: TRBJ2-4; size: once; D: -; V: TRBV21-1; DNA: TGTGCCAGCAGCAGGCCGGGACAGGCATCTCCCGCCAAAAACATTCAGTACTTC; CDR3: CASSRPGQASPAKNIQYF
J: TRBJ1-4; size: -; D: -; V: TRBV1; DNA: TGCACCAGCGGTCTCGTACAAGGTCTGGAGGGTCGATGTGGAGAAAAACTGTTTTTT; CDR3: CTSGLVQGLEGRCGEKLFF
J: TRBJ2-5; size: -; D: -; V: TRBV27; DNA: TGTGCCAGCAGTTTTTTGGGAGGAGGTGAGACCCAGTACTTC; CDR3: CASSFLGGGETQYF
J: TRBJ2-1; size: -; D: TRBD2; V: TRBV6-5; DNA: TGTGCCAGCAGTCTAGCGGGGGGGATGGGTGAGCAGTTCTTC; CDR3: CASSLAGGMGEQFF
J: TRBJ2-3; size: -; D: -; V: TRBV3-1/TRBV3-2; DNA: TGTGCCAGCAGCCAACGGGGTAGCACAGATACGCAGTATTTT; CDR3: CASSQRGSTDTQYF
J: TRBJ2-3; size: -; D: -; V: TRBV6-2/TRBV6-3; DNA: TGTGCCAGCAGTTATCAGAATACGCAGTATTTT; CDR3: CASSYQNTQYF
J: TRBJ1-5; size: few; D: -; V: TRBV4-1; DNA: TGCGCCAGCAGCCTCAATACGGGGGGCAATCAGCCCCAGCATTTT; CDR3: CASSLNTGGNQPQHF
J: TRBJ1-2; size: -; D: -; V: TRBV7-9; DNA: TGTGCCAGCAGCGCCGGGGGCTACACCTTC; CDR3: CASSAGGYTF
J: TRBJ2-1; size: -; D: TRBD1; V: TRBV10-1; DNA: TGCGCCAGCAGTGAGCAACAGGGGGGATCCTACAATGAGCAGTTCTTC; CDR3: CASSEQQGGSYNEQFF
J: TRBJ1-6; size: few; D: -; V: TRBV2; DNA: TGTGCCAGCGAAGCGGCCCAGGGGTCACCCCTCCACTTT; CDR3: CASEAAQGSPLHF
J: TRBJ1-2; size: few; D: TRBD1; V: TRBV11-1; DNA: TGTGCCAGCAGAAGAGGGACAGGGATAAAGTATGGCTACACCTTC; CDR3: CASRRGTGIKYGYTF
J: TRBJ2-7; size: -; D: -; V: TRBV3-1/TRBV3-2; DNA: TGTGCCAGCAGCCAAACCGAAACAGGGCGAAAGTACTTC; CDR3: CASSQTETGRKYF
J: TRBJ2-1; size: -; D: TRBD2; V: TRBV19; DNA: TGTGCCAGTAGTACCGTGGTCTTGGTGGGACTAGCGGGGGGGCAGAATGAGCAGTTCTTC; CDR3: CASSTVVLVGLAGGQNEQFF
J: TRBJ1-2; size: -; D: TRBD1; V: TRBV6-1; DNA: TGTGCCAGCAGTGGACAATCCGGGACAGGGAACGGCTACACCTTC; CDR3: CASSGQSGTGNGYTF
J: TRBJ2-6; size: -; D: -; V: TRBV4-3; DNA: TGCGCCAGCAGCCAAGATAGCGTCCCTGGGGCCAACGTCCTGACTTTC; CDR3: CASSQDSVPGANVLTF
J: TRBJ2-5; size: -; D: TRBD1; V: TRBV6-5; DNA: TGTGCCAGTTCGACAGGGTTGGAGACCCAGTACTTC; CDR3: CASSTGLETQYF
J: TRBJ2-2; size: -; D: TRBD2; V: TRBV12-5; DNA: TGTGCTAGTGGTTTGGATGGACTAGTGACGAACACCGGGGAGCTGTTTTTT; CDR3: CASGLDGLVTNTGELFF
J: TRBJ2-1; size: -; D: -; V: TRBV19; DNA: TGTGCCAGTAACCCGGGAGTCTACAATGAGCAGTTCTTC; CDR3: CASNPGVYNEQFF
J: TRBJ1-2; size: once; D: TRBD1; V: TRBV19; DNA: TGTGCCAGTAGTGGGGCTGGGACAGGTTTTAGGAGGGGCTATGGCTACACCTTC; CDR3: CASSGAGTGFRRGYGYTF
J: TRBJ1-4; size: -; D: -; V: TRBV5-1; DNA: TGCGCCAGCAGCTTGGCTGGGGGCGACGAAAAACTGTTTTTT; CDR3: CASSLAGGDEKLFF
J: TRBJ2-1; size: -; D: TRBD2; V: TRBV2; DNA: TGTGCCAGCAGGGGCCTTAGCGGGGGGGCCGGTGAGCAGTTCTTC; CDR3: CASRGLSGGAGEQFF
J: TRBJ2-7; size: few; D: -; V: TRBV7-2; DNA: TGTGCCAGCAGCCCCCGGGGAGGCCCAGACTACGAGCAGTACTTC; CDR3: CASSPRGGPDYEQYF
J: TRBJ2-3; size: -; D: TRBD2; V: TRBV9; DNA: TGTGCCAGCAGCCCCCACCTCGGCCTAGCGGGAGGCACAGATACGCAGTATTTT; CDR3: CASSPHLGLAGGTDTQYF
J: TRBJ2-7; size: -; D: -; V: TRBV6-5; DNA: TGTGCCAGCAGTTATACGGACACCCCTACCTACGAGCAGTACTTC; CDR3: CASSYTDTPTYEQYF
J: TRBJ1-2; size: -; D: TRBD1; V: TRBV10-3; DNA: TGTGCCATCAGTACAGGGGGAGGCGGCTACACCTTC; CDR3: CAISTGGGGYTF
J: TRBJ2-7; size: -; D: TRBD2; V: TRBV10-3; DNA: TGTGCCACCGGGACTAGGTGGGGCGAGCAGTACTTC; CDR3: CATGTRWGEQYF
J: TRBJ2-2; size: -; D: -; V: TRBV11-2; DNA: TGTGCCAGCAGCCCGGGCCCGGGGGTGAACACCGGGGAGCTGTTTTTT; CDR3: CASSPGPGVNTGELFF
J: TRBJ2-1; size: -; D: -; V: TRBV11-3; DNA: TGTGCCAGCAGTCCTCCGGTTAATGAGCAGTTCTTC; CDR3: CASSPPVNEQFF
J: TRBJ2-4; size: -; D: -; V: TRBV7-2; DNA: TGTGCCAGCAGCCGGGGGAGAAGGGACAAAAACATTCAGTACTTC; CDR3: CASSRGRRDKNIQYF
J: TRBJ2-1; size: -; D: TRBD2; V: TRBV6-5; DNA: TGTGCCAGCAGCGGGGGGGTAGTTTCCTACAATGAGCAGTTCTTC; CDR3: CASSGGVVSYNEQFF
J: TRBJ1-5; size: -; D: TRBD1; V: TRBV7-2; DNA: TGTGCCAGCAGCCCTCGACAGGGGATTCAGCCCCAGCATTTT; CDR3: CASSPRQGIQPQHF
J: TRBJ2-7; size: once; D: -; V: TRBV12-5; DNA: TGTGCTAGTGTGCCCGGGGTCCGAACCTACGAGCAGTACTTC; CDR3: CASVPGVRTYEQYF
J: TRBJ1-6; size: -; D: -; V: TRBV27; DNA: TGTGCCAGCAGTTTACTAGGGGTTGGTTCACCCCTCCACTTT; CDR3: CASSLLGVGSPLHF
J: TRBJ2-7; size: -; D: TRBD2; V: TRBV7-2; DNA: TGTGCCAGCAGCTTATCTAGCGGGGGCGCAAACTCCTACGAGCAGTACTTC; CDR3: CASSLSSGGANSYEQYF
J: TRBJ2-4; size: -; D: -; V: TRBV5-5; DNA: TGTGCCAGCAGCTTGGAGGCAGGCGGCGGGGTGAACATTCAGTACTTC; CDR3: CASSLEAGGGVNIQYF
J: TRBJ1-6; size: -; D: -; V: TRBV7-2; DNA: TGTGCCAGCAGCCAGGACCGGGGGTCACCCCTCCACTTT; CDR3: CASSQDRGSPLHF